The present T cell receptor beta chain was sequenced within a study of OX40 agonist ivuxolimab in advanced cancers. Notes on the study in general: Within 6 weeks, CD4+ and CD8+ blood T cells expanded clonally at 0.1 to 3.0 mg/kg.

In regard to this clone: Its antigen is unknown.

The ends were cut back, 5 bases at V and 2 bases at J, with 10 bases in the middle. Germline CDR1 reads MNHEY; CDR2 reads SVGAGI. The CDR3 sequence is 13 residues long. Libraries were prepared by immunoSEQ multiplex PCR; TCRdb keeps only in-frame clonotypes and omits some of them. The sample contains roughly 80,000 clones, approximately 90% of which appear only once. This chain uses TRBV6-5 with TRBJ2-7; no reliable D call. The clonotype comes from an adult with an advanced solid tumor such as melanoma, head and neck, liver or kidney cancer. This specimen consisted of CD4+ or CD8+ T cells sorted from blood, obtained in a trial of the OX40 agonist ivuxolimab. DNA of the CDR3: TGTGCCAGCAGTAGGCCCCCCGCCTACGAGCAGTACTTC. Translated: CASSRPPAYEQYF.